This T cell receptor beta chain was recovered during a study of shared clonotypes between healthy human individuals. In regard to this clone: Relative to the germline gene, one junction end is altered; a read error may explain this.

The CDR3 covers 16 residues. Looked up from germline, CDR1 is SNHLY and CDR2 is FYNNEI. TCRdb's table, derived via immunoSEQ multiplex PCR, lists solely in-frame clones and lacks some. The sample shows 2 million to 2.5 million clones, 90% to 96% of them seen only once. Sequenced input: naive CD4+ T cells sorted from blood. Described subset: CD45RA+ positively selected. The V and J genes are TRBV2 and TRBJ2-7; 11 nucleotides match TRBD1. This clonotype was obtained from a man aged 18 to 30 in good health. CDR3 coding DNA: TGTGCCAGCAGTGAGAATTCTAATGGACAGGGGGCGAAGAATCGGTTC. Protein: CASSENSNGQGAKNRF.